This T cell receptor beta chain stems from a study of cytomegalovirus exposure and HLA in healthy donors. The CDR3 runs to 14 residues. CDR1 and CDR2 from the germline V gene are SGHRS and YFSETQ. Deletions cut 4 bases from V and 6 bases from J, with 15 bases between. In the PCR, 60 Vbeta and 13 Jbeta primers were used. Libraries were prepared by immunoSEQ multiplex PCR; TCRdb keeps only in-frame clonotypes and omits some of them. The sample records tens of thousands of clones, about 73% being singletons. Notes on the study in general: Among the sequence variants, a highly shared cluster was likely an artifact of sequencing. Beyond CMV serostatus, there was no information to go on about immune exposure.

As to this clone: Its target is unknown.

V and J are TRBV5-1 and TRBJ2-3; D is possibly TRBD2 (7 bases). Material: PBMCs. The receptor's source is a woman in her sixties in good health and CMV-seropositive. The CDR3 loop is CASSSGAGADTQYF. The DNA of the CDR3 is TGCGCCAGCAGCAGCGGGGCGGGGGCTGATACGCAGTATTTT.